The clone carrying this TCR beta chain occurred many times. Antigen specificity is unknown. Germline values: CDR1 SGHDN, CDR2 FVKESK. The CDR3 sequence is 16 residues long. The V gene end was trimmed by 4 bases and the J gene end by 7 bases; junction bases not matched to a gene: 15. Depths of 1 in 200,000 to 1 in 1 million T cells were the sequencing target. Assay used: immunoSEQ multiplex PCR; TCRdb lists only in-frame clones, some missing. Among about 45,000 clones listed, 65% were seen once. These data are taken from a study of cytotoxic CD8 clonotypes in ibrutinib-treated CLL. Findings and caveats of the study: For progressing versus sustained-remission patients, sampling times were not the same. Clonality was higher at ibrutinib response and returned toward baseline at progression.

J is TRBJ1-2 and V is TRBV14; 7 nucleotides match TRBD1. Sequenced here: PBMCs, sampled after 24 months of ibrutinib treatment. The receptor comes from a human donor with chronic lymphocytic leukemia. DNA of the CDR3: TGTGCCAGCAGCCTTGGAGGGGGCCTAGGAGTGCGTGGCTACACCTTC. This encodes CASSLGGGLGVRGYTF.